The 4 T cell receptor beta chains given below trace back to one sample, sequenced in a study of T cell responses to AZD1222 COVID-19 vaccine. TCRdb's table, derived via immunoSEQ multiplex PCR, lists solely in-frame clones and lacks some. Here the sample spans almost 70,000 clones, over 80% being singletons. Source: peripheral blood, taken 28 days after the second AZD1222 dose. The receptors stem from an adult who received the AZD1222 COVID-19 vaccine.

This clone appeared a single time. CDR3 nucleotide sequence: TGTGCCAGCATGAAGGGTTGGGAGACCCAGTACTTC. Protein: CASMKGWETQYF. The chain couples TRBV6-5 to TRBJ2-5, with no clear D. CDR3 size: 12 residues. Germline values: CDR1 MNHEY, CDR2 SVGAGI. Trimming left V 7 bases short and J 5 bases short, with 11 bases between.

This clone was observed once. This chain connects TRBV6-5 to TRBJ2-7; 8 bases are a match to TRBD2. Germline loops: CDR1 MNHEY, CDR2 SVGAGI. The J segment lost 1 base and the V segment lost 2 bases, leaving 1 base of the junction unmatched. This CDR3 contains 14 residues. The CDR3 sequence is CASSYSGGSYEQYF. DNA of the CDR3: TGTGCCAGCAGTTACAGCGGGGGTTCCTACGAGCAGTACTTC.

V usage is TRBV11-2 and J usage is TRBJ1-1, with D possibly TRBD1 on 6 matching bases. Looked up from germline, CDR1 is SGHAT and CDR2 is FQNNGV. V shed 2 bases and J shed 5 bases, with 15 bases lying between them. The CDR3 is 15 amino acids. The CDR3 sequence: CASSLRGATLTEAFF. Written as DNA, the CDR3 is TGTGCCAGCAGCTTAAGGGGGGCCACCCTTACTGAAGCTTTCTTT.

This chain connects TRBV5-1 to TRBJ1-1; D possibly corresponds to TRBD1 (5 bases). This CDR3 contains 14 residues. CDR1 SGHRS and CDR2 YFSETQ come from the germline V gene. Between the trimmed V and J ends, which lost 4 bases and 2 bases, there was a span of 12 bases. CDR3 nucleotides: TGCGCCAGCAGCAGAGGGGACGTTAACACTGAAGCTTTCTTT. This codes for CASSRGDVNTEAFF.